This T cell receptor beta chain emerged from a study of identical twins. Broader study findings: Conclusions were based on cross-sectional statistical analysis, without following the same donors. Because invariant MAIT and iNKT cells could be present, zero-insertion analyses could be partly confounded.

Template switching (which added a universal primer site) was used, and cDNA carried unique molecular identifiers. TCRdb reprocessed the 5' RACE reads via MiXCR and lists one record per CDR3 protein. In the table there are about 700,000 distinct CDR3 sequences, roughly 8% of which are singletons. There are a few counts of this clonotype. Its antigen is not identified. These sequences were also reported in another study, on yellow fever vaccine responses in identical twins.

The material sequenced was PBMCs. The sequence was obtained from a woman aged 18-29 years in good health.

The CDR3 DNA follows: TGTGCCATCAGTTCACTAGCGGGGGGGAACTACGAGCAGTACTTC. This codes for CAISSLAGGNYEQYF. The chain employs TRBV10-3 and TRBJ2-7; 13 bases match TRBD2. The CDR3 loop spans 15 amino acids. CDR1 and CDR2 (germline): ENHRY, SYGVKD. The V segment lost 5 bases and the J segment 3 bases; nucleotides outside the gene matches: 4.